The sequence of this TCR beta chain was determined in a study of T-cell memory formation after mild COVID-19. Sample barcodes and UMIs were carried by the TCR alpha and TCR beta cDNA libraries that 5'RACE generated with constant-segment primers. TCRdb called the 5' RACE reads again in MiXCR, with one record for every CDR3 protein. The table lists roughly 200,000 distinct CDR3 sequences, approximately 16% of them singletons. The V gene's germline CDR1 is SEHNR and CDR2 FQNEAQ (reference sequence). Trimming pared 1 base from V and 0 bases from J, leaving 13 bases between. The CDR3 totals 17 residues. Details on this clonotype: What it binds is not known.

Whole-study findings and limits: Mainly in CM and EM were contracting CD4+ clones; CD8+ were in EMRA. Pre-infection memory carried some responding clones, suggesting that cross-reactive memory joined.

The TCR comes from an adult woman who had mild COVID-19 (a few samples of this study predate the infection). Cell type and time point are not known. The sequenced sample was PBMCs or a T cell subset sorted from them (not recorded which). This chain connects TRBV7-9 to TRBJ1-5; no reliable D call. This CDR3 reads CASSLEGGPYSNQPQHF. The CDR3 DNA sequence: TGTGCCAGCAGCTTAGAAGGAGGGCCCTATAGCAATCAGCCCCAGCATTTT.